This T cell receptor (beta chain) was sequenced during a study of shared clonotypes between healthy human individuals. Study-wide results and limits: Owing to a small donor count, the genetic and exposure-history diversity represented was limited.

Comments on this clone: Its target is not known.

The CDR3 runs 13 residues. CDR1 is SQVTM and CDR2 is ANQGSEA in the germline V gene. Data came from immunoSEQ multiplex PCR; TCRdb stores just in-frame clones and leaves some out. Seen here are some 2,100,000 clones, roughly 91% observed once, and the top ten hold over 1.5%. Naive CD8 cells lacked CD45RO and underwent positive selection for CCR7, leaving out terminally differentiated effector memory CD45RA+ cells. This TCR derives from a man aged 18 to 35 in good health. Some clones in this sample may be carry-over from other donors' samples. The sequenced sample was naive CD8+ T cells from PBMCs. The gene calls are TRBV29-1 and TRBJ2-7; no reliable D call. The CDR3 region has the DNA TGCAGTGCCTATCCTGATGGTTCCTACGAGCAGTACTTC. Translation gives CSAYPDGSYEQYF.